This T cell receptor beta chain was retrieved from a study of OX40 agonist ivuxolimab in advanced cancers. Study summary: Patients were treated with intravenous ivuxolimab, dosed at 0.01 to 10 mg/kg and infused every 2 weeks. General observations from the study: More expanded clones were seen, on average, in CD8+ T cells than in CD4+.

Profiling relied on immunoSEQ multiplex PCR, and the TCRdb table lists in-frame clones only, not all of them. Here the sample spans 30,000 to 35,000 clones, around 85% being singletons. A note on this clone: Its antigen is as yet unknown.

Trimming took 4 bases from V and 1 from J, leaving 17 bases between them. Per germline, CDR1 MDHEN and CDR2 SYDVKM. There are 16 residues in the CDR3. The TCR comes from an adult with an advanced solid tumor such as melanoma, head and neck, liver or kidney cancer. Here the sequenced sample was CD4+ or CD8+ T cells sorted from blood, taken in a trial of the OX40 agonist ivuxolimab. V gene TRBV28 combines with J gene TRBJ2-7; D might be TRBD2 (5 bases). The DNA for the CDR3 is TGTGCCAGCAGTTCACCCATGGGGAGCTGGTCCTACGAGCAGTACTTC. Encoded protein: CASSSPMGSWSYEQYF.